This section outlines one T cell receptor beta chain sequence together with its context. The antigen is unknown. This sample was taken from a study of blood T cells in healthy people across ages. Study conclusions and caveats: Per million T cells, TCR beta diversity dropped about linearly as age rose. Higher diversity, along with more naive CD4+ cells, distinguished long-lived donors from aged donors.

Next came a second PCR, run for about 7 to 12 cycles, which used a sample-barcoded 5' primer along with a J-beta primer mix. Through a template-switch adaptor with 12 random nucleotides, each cDNA molecule received a tag. TCRdb called the 5' RACE reads again in MiXCR, with one record for every CDR3 protein. The data contain 1.8 million or so distinct CDR3 sequences, 30% to 40% of them singletons. This TCR came from a human donor in good health. Sample: blood.

CDR3 nucleotide sequence: TGTGCCATCTCCTTTAGAGAGGGCCTGGGGCAGCCCCAGCATTTT. Translation: CAISFREGLGQPQHF. The V gene is TRBV6-2 or TRBV6-3, the J gene TRBJ1-5, with D unclear. V was cut by 10 bases and J by 7 bases, with 23 bases left in between. The germline V gene encodes CDR1 MNHEY and CDR2 SVGEGT. The CDR3 extends over 15 amino acids.